This TCR beta chain was profiled in a study of control samples from healthy donors and cancer patients. Method: immunoSEQ multiplex PCR; TCRdb's copy keeps in-frame clones and lacks some. The sample contains about 80,000 clones, 91% of which appear only once. V was shortened by 5 bases and J by 2 bases, with 16 bases between the two germline ends. The CDR3 is made up of 15 amino acids. CDR1 and CDR2 (germline): SNHLY, FYNNEI. This clonotype was obtained from a man aged 50 to 60 in good health. The sequenced sample was blood. The chain employs TRBV2 and TRBJ2-7; D remains unclear. The CDR3 DNA reads as TGTGCCAGCAGTCCAACAACCCTTGGTCCCTACGAGCAGTACTTC. Its protein is CASSPTTLGPYEQYF.